This T cell receptor beta chain is drawn from a study of shared T cell receptors in the human thymus. The sample holds a few counts of this clone. TCRdb's table, derived via immunoSEQ multiplex PCR, lists solely in-frame clones and lacks some. The table shows approximately 490,000 clones, with more than 75% occurring only once. J lost 2 bases, V lost 0 bases, and 9 bases had no gene match. Germline lookup yields CDR1 SGHDT and CDR2 YYEEEE. The CDR3 runs 18 residues. Separately, the same data were catalogued under a study of human thymus T cells. This second study notes: V and J gene usage appeared biased in thymic and blood repertoires.

The sequencing input was thymocytes. V usage is TRBV5-6 and J usage is TRBJ2-2; 8 positions agree with TRBD1. This clonotype was sampled from a boy in the first two years of life with a congenital heart defect. In DNA form, the CDR3 reads TGTGCCAGCAGCTTGGGTGTGACAGGGGATGGCAACACCGGGGAGCTGTTTTTT. It translates to CASSLGVTGDGNTGELFF.